This T cell receptor beta chain is drawn from a study of human T cells and chemical hapten exposure (dated by TCRdb to the early 2020s). Background on the whole study: For sensitization, 2% DPC in acetone was applied to a roughly 2 cm by roughly 2 cm area of upper inner arm skin. Patch testing was done on the upper back using Finn chambers containing 0.01% DPC, and results were scored after 6 days according to International Contact Dermatitis Research Group standards. Approximately 28 alopecia patients gave blood for TCR sequencing at one to four time points (pre-sensitization, 2, 6 and 24 weeks). Weekly therapeutic DPC doses were additionally applied to the scalp of patients throughout the roughly 26-week study period. Peripheral blood TCR repertoire changes were tracked in vivo in alopecia patients during primary and secondary sensitization to the hapten diphenylcyclopropenone (DPC). Libraries were combined into a pool for sequencing, and differences in TCR yield between samples came mainly from small differences in library volumes within the pool. The patient cohort, mostly female, included alopecia areata with under or over 50% scalp involvement, alopecia totalis and alopecia universalis. Blood samples were taken from patients before sensitization (week 0) and at 2, 6 and about 24 weeks after DPC sensitization. The investigation overall reported the following: Patch test score correlated positively with the number of PT1 expanded TCRs, reaching significance at thresholds 8, 16 and 32 but not at 4. Compared with pre-sensitization or healthy control sets, expanded TCRs formed significantly more large CDR3 similarity clusters, which is consistent with antigen-driven responses. The number of TCRs above 1 in 1000 frequency did not change with DPC sensitization; there was no evidence of global repertoire structure alterations. All patients had alopecia, a presumed autoimmune disease, so their immune response might differ from that of healthy individuals. Repeated subsampling changed both the strength of the expansion versus patch-test correlation and the threshold at which the correlation became significant.

Spanning cysteine to phenylalanine, the CDR3 consists of 14 amino acids. The only DNA kept is the CDR3, 42 bases in frame from the first base. V and J lose 4 bases and 0 bases, and a span of 10 bases separates them. CDR1 KGHSH and CDR2 LQKENI are derived from the germline V gene. This clonotype was seen more than once but under ten times. Its cognate antigen has yet to be identified. The input lacks base qualities; no much larger clone sits a single base away. Library creation used RACE. Sequenced on a NextSeq 500. Library preparation attached unique molecular identifiers to individual cDNA molecules for quantitative, reproducible TCR counting. Each blood RNA sample was used to sequence both TCR alpha and TCR beta chains. The published analysis was carried out like this. The median number of TCRs per sample was around 96,000, ranging from roughly 20,000 to 700,000. The Decombinator software suite was used to annotate the V, J and CDR3 of the TCR reads. For the PS versus PT1 abundance plots, all samples were subsampled to the same number of TCRs (28,000). Expanded TCRs were defined as absent before sensitization and observed at least eight times at the 2-week time point. In-frame beta chains were kept once TCRdb had trimmed the public reads at Q25 with fastp and called clones with MiXCR. Each entry is one CDR3 protein sequence, shown with its most common DNA and genes. The V and J calls, along with clone size, are taken from TCRdb and not from the paper's own processing. For this sample the table gives 90,000 to 110,000 distinct CDR3 sequences, of which about a tenth were detected only once. Clones ranked in the top ten supply 3% to 4% of the sample.

According to the study, the label for this sample's time point signals: patch test 2, 6 weeks after DPC sensitization. Per the publication, the treatment or condition label means: therapeutic diphenylcyclopropenone sensitization with weekly scalp DPC. Blood at each patch-test visit was drawn before the patch test was applied. Patients were eligible if aged 18 to 70, diagnosed with alopecia and judged suitable for DPC therapy, and pregnant patients were excluded. Unfractionated whole blood was collected in Tempus Blood RNA tubes, and total RNA was extracted from that blood. The chain is encoded by TRBV18 joined to TRBJ2-7; no D gene can be assigned with confidence. The clonotype was recovered from a woman aged 40-49 years with alopecia areata. Some clones in this sample may be carry-over from other donors' samples. The sequenced sample was whole blood, obtained in connection with sensitization to the hapten diphenylcyclopropenone (DPC). The bases are TGTGCCAGCTCACTGGCAAGCCGCTCCTACGAGCAGTACTTC. This gives the protein CASSLASRSYEQYF. Beyond the CDR3, the reference TRBV18 and TRBJ2-7 genes provide the residues; the full variable domain reads: NAGVMQNPRHLVRRRGQEARLRCSPMKGHSHVYWYRQLPEEGLKFMVYLQKENIIDESGMPKERFSAEFPKEGPSILRIQQVVRGDSAAYFCASSLASRSYEQYFGPGTRLTVT.